This TCR beta chain was retrieved from a study of blood T cell repertoires in COVID-19. This clone has just one count. The germline CDR1 and CDR2 sequences are KGHSH and LQKENI. V lost 0 bases to trimming and J lost 2 bases, with 7 bases between them. The CDR3 runs 14 residues. TCRdb's table, derived via immunoSEQ multiplex PCR, lists solely in-frame clones and lacks some. The data hold under 300,000 clones, with more than 75% observed a single time. Sequenced sample: PBMCs or T cells enriched from blood (not recorded which). The chain recombines TRBV18 with TRBJ1-1, with D maybe TRBD1 (6 bases). The receptor comes from a middle-aged woman with acute COVID-19. The DNA for the CDR3 is TGTGCCAGCTCACCACCACAGGGCAACACTGAAGCTTTCTTT. Its translation is CASSPPQGNTEAFF.